Below, one T cell receptor (beta chain) is given with its context. The data were obtained in a study of OX40 agonist ivuxolimab in advanced cancers. Anyone with autoimmune disease history or systemic immunosuppression was excluded. Peripheral blood came from all dose cohorts at three timepoints. Profiled with immunoSEQ multiplex PCR; TCRdb holds only in-frame clones, not every one. The table lists tens of thousands of clones, around 84% of them singletons, with 2.5% to 3% in the top ten. The CDR3 covers 16 residues. Germline CDR1 SGHVS, CDR2 FNYEAQ. The germline V and J ends were trimmed by 5 bases and 3 bases, with 17 bases remaining between them.

The chain carries TRBV7-6 and TRBJ1-5; possibly TRBD1 for D (5 bases). Material: CD4+ or CD8+ T cells sorted from blood, obtained in a trial of the OX40 agonist ivuxolimab. The receptor was derived from an adult with an advanced solid tumor such as melanoma, head and neck, liver or kidney cancer. CDR3 sequence reads: CASSPGPFGTNQPQHF. The CDR3 coding sequence is TGTGCCAGCAGCCCCGGTCCATTCGGGACCAATCAGCCCCAGCATTTT. Filled out from reference TRBV7-6 and TRBJ1-5, the complete variable domain reads GAGVSQSPRYKVTKRGQDVALRCDPISGHVSLYWYRQALGQGPEFLTYFNYEAQQDKSGLPNDRFSAERPEGSISTLTIQRTEQRDSAMYRCASSPGPFGTNQPQHFGDGTRLSIL.